The 17 T cell receptor beta chains below were found in one sample sequenced in a study of CD8+CD57+ T cells in acquired aplastic anemia (dated by TCRdb to the late 2010s). The listed sequencing device is Illumina HiSeq 2000. Profiling of TCR beta VDJ combinations and CDR3 sequences used genomic DNA as the template. The raw public data were reprocessed by TCRdb itself: fastp quality trimming at Q25, MiXCR clonotype calling, in-frame beta chains only. Records with the same CDR3 protein are collapsed into one entry carrying the most frequent genes and DNA. The sample profile shows 200,000 or so distinct CDR3 sequences; about 62% of them were found once. The ten top clones hold about 60% of the sample. The patients picked for sequencing were ones in whom flow cytometry had shown an expansion of CD8+CD57+ cells. Sequencing was performed on sorted CD4+, CD8+, or CD8+CD57+ T cells (not recorded which) from PBMCs. The receptors come from a human donor with aplastic anemia.

The chain joins TRBV25-1 to TRBJ2-6; 12 bases are shared with TRBD1. Germline CDR1 reads MGHDK; CDR2 reads SYGVNS. CDR3 length: 17 amino acids. After removal of 5 bases from V and 2 bases from J, the junction contained 4 bases not matched to a gene. The CDR3 DNA sequence: TGTGCCAGCAGTCCGGGACAGGGGGCTCCTGGGGCCAACGTCCTGACTTTC. Its protein is CASSPGQGAPGANVLTF.

This clonotype was recorded a few times. This chain joins TRBV10-2 and TRBJ2-6; D might be TRBD2 (6 bases). V lost 3 bases, J lost 0 bases, and 9 bases lay in between. Germline CDR1 reads WSHSY; CDR2 reads SAAADI. The CDR3 is made up of 16 amino acids. CDR3 amino acids: CASSDVGGSGANVLTF. CDR3 sequence (DNA): TGCGCCAGCAGTGACGTCGGGGGCTCTGGGGCCAACGTCCTGACTTTC.

CDR3 region: CASSTSHSRTEAFF. The CDR3 coding sequence is TGTGCCAGTAGTACCTCTCACAGTAGGACTGAAGCTTTCTTT. The gene calls are TRBV19 and TRBJ1-1; D gene ambiguous. This CDR3 region has 14 residues. Germline V gives CDR1 LNHDA, CDR2 SQIVND (reference sequence). The germline V and J ends were trimmed by 4 bases and 5 bases, with 14 bases remaining between them. Based on the CDR3 plus reference TRBV19 and TRBJ1-1, the full variable domain is DGGITQSPKYLFRKEGQNVTLSCEQNLNHDAMYWYRQDPGQGLRLIYYSQIVNDFQKGDIAEGYSVSREKKESFPLTVTSAQKNPTAFYLCASSTSHSRTEAFFGQGTRLTVV.

The V gene is TRBV20-1, the J gene TRBJ2-1, with 7 bases that match TRBD2. J was trimmed by 6 bases and V by 5 bases; bases with no gene match: 7. Germline CDR1 reads DFQATT; CDR2 reads SNEGSKA (reference sequence). The CDR3 runs to 13 residues. As DNA, the CDR3 is TGCAGTGCTCAAGCGGGAAATGCCAATGAGCAGTTCTTC. It specifies CSAQAGNANEQFF.

V is TRBV25-1 and J is TRBJ2-1, with 12 bases that match TRBD2. Germline CDR1 reads MGHDK; CDR2 reads SYGVNS. V was clipped by 5 bases and J by 1 base; unmatched bases: 6. The CDR3 is made up of 17 amino acids. The CDR3 spells CASSRLAGGPSYNEQFF. CDR3 in DNA: TGTGCCAGCAGTCGTCTAGCGGGGGGGCCTTCCTACAATGAGCAGTTCTTC. The variable domain in full, with the rest retrieved from reference TRBV25-1 and TRBJ2-1, is EADIYQTPRYLVIGTGKKITLECSQTMGHDKMYWYQQDPGMELHLIHYSYGVNSTEKGDLSSESTVSRIRTEHFPLTLESARPSHTSQYLCASSRLAGGPSYNEQFFGPGTRLTVL.

The chain employs TRBV20-1 and TRBJ2-7, with 11 bases lining up with TRBD2. Per germline, CDR1 DFQATT and CDR2 SNEGSKA (reference sequence). V lost 0 bases and J lost 2; bases outside the gene matches: 6. The CDR3 runs 16 residues. The CDR3 spells CSARDFTSGSTYEQYF. Here the CDR3 DNA reads TGCAGTGCTAGAGATTTTACTAGCGGGAGTACCTACGAGCAGTACTTC.

This clonotype was found a few times. The chain joins TRBV9 to TRBJ1-5; 7 bases line up with TRBD1. This CDR3 has 14 amino acids. The V and J ends lost 3 bases and 4 bases, in that order; junction bases with no gene match: 4. The germline gives CDR1 SGDLS, CDR2 YYNGEE. The CDR3 here is CASSGGTANQPQHF. As DNA, the CDR3 is TGTGCCAGCAGCGGTGGGACAGCAAATCAGCCCCAGCATTTT.

The V and J genes are TRBV19 and TRBJ2-1; TRBD1 might be the D (5 bases). V was trimmed by 1 base and J by 5 bases, leaving 12 bases between them. There are 15 residues in the CDR3. The germline gives CDR1 LNHDA, CDR2 SQIVND (reference sequence). The CDR3 nucleotides are TGTGCCAGTAGTATAGCACGATGGGGCGACAATGAGCAGTTCTTC. This encodes CASSIARWGDNEQFF.

This clonotype showed up just once. The genes are TRBV7-2 and TRBJ2-7; D is perhaps TRBD1 or TRBD2 (5 bases each). V lost 5 bases, J lost 5 bases, and 16 bases lay in between. The CDR3 runs 14 residues. Germline CDR1 reads SGHTA; CDR2 reads FQGNSA. The CDR3 DNA sequence: TGTGCCAGCAGCGTCGGGGCTTCCGTCCACGAGCAGTACTTC. Protein: CASSVGASVHEQYF.

The gene calls are TRBV7-8 and TRBJ1-5; D call uncertain. CDR1 is SGHVS, CDR2 FQNEAQ, per germline. V lost 3 bases, J lost 1 base, and 4 bases lay in between. This CDR3 contains 13 residues. CDR3 sequence reads: CASSFWSNQPQHF. The DNA of the CDR3 is TGTGCCAGCAGCTTCTGGAGCAATCAGCCCCAGCATTTT.

This clonotype was observed a handful of times. V usage is TRBV29-1 and J usage is TRBJ2-2; D is perhaps TRBD1 or TRBD2 (5 bases each). This CDR3 is built from 11 residues. In germline, CDR1 is SQVTM, CDR2 ANQGSEA. Trimming cost V 5 bases and J 6 bases, with 7 bases left between them. CDR3 nucleotides: TGCAGCGTTCTGGGGGCCGGGGAGCTGTTTTTT. This codes for CSVLGAGELFF.

The chain joins TRBV20-1 to TRBJ2-1; 12 nucleotides agree with TRBD2. The CDR3 spans 15 residues. Germline V gene lookup returns CDR1 DFQATT and CDR2 SNEGSKA (reference sequence). V shed 4 bases, J shed 9 bases, and the junction held 10 bases outside the gene matches. The CDR3 sequence: CSAMASGRAFSEQFF. CDR3 DNA sequence: TGCAGTGCTATGGCTAGCGGGAGGGCCTTTAGTGAGCAGTTCTTC.

The V call is TRBV15, the J call TRBJ2-7; D is ambiguous. V was pared by 5 bases and J by 2 bases, with 10 bases between. Germline CDR1 is LNHNV and CDR2 is YYDKDF (reference sequence). CDR3 size: 13 residues. The CDR3 region has the DNA TGTGCCACCAGCCCCGACATTGCCTACGAGCAGTACTTC. This translates into CATSPDIAYEQYF.

This clonotype was detected only once. The V call is TRBV6-4, the J call TRBJ1-5; possible D gene TRBD1, 5 bases. The germline V gene has CDR1 MRHNA and CDR2 SNTAGT. Trimming stripped 10 bases from V and 5 bases from J, with 24 bases between. The CDR3 spans 16 residues. The CDR3 bases are TGTGCCATGGGGGACCCCGTACCGCGCGGACATCAGCCCCAGCATTTT. Amino acids: CAMGDPVPRGHQPQHF.

Ten or more counts support this clonotype. The V and J genes are TRBV6-1 and TRBJ1-1; D call uncertain. Trimming stripped 2 bases from V and 2 bases from J, with 0 bases between. Germline V gene sequence: CDR1 MNHNS, CDR2 SASEGT. The CDR3 is made up of 11 amino acids. CDR3 residues: CASSENTEAFF. The CDR3 nucleotides read TGTGCCAGCAGTGAAAACACTGAAGCTTTCTTT.

This clonotype showed up many times. The CDR3 carries no conserved terminal phenylalanine or tryptophan, so it likely arises from a read error. J is TRBJ2-7 and V is TRBV14; D is possibly TRBD1 (5 bases). The CDR3 is made up of 15 amino acids. Germline CDR1 and CDR2: SGHDN and FVKESK. V dropped 1 base and J dropped 3 bases, with 13 bases sitting between them. The CDR3 here is CASSQGSGLVYEQYS. DNA of the CDR3: TGTGCCAGCAGCCAAGGCTCAGGGTTAGTCTACGAGCAGTACTCC.

This rearrangement joins TRBV29-1 to TRBJ2-3; D uncertain. Per the germline V gene, CDR1 is SQVTM and CDR2 is ANQGSEA. The CDR3 is made up of 13 amino acids. V dropped 2 bases and J dropped 1 base, with 7 bases sitting between them. The chain's CDR3 is CSVESARTDTQYF. CDR3 nucleotide sequence: TGCAGCGTTGAATCCGCCCGCACAGATACGCAGTATTTT.